This T cell receptor (beta chain) was identified in a study of blood T cell repertoires in COVID-19. Study-wide context: Acute-phase and convalescent COVID-19 samples originated in the United States, Italy and Spain. PBMCs, B-cell-depleted T cells, or T cells were the source of the cDNA or gDNA that made up the material.

Germline CDR1 ENHRY, CDR2 SYGVKD. V was clipped by 2 bases and J by 0 bases, with 7 bases between them. The CDR3 has 14 residues. Original methodology: Reference gene primer amplification gave estimated nucleated cell counts. Assay used: immunoSEQ multiplex PCR; TCRdb lists only in-frame clones, some missing. Clone size and the V and J calls come from that table; the DNA yielded D and trimming. The table shows nearly 15,000 clones, with roughly three quarters occurring only once. The origin of this receptor is a man aged 55 to 70 with acute or convalescent COVID-19. The sequenced sample was peripheral blood. The rearrangement uses TRBV10-3 and TRBJ1-1, with no clear D. As DNA, the CDR3 is TGTGCCATCAGTGAGCCCCAGATGAACACTGAAGCTTTCTTT. Its translation is CAISEPQMNTEAFF.